A selection of T cell receptor beta chains follows, all from one sample in a study of post-analysis software for immune sequencing data. TCRdb used MiXCR to reprocess the PCR reads, holding one entry per CDR3 protein. The sample has about 770,000 distinct CDR3 sequences, under 60% seen once. Sequenced sample: blood. The receptors here all came from a girl aged 10 to 17 with multiple sclerosis. CDR3s include the opening cysteine and the closing phenylalanine or tryptophan. The order of the fields is J gene, D gene, clone size, V gene, CDR3 length, CDR3 DNA, CDR3 protein. D genes are given only for firm matches. Where a row states a size, it is once, few, many or the class of an expanded clone; other rows omit it.

j_call: TRBJ2-5
d_call: TRBD1
clone_size: .
v_call: TRBV12-5
cdr3_length: 14
cdr3_nt: TGTGCTAGTGGTCCCCGGACAGGGGGGGAGACCCAGTACTTC
cdr3_aa: CASGPRTGGETQYF

j_call: TRBJ2-1
d_call: TRBD2
clone_size: .
v_call: TRBV5-5
cdr3_length: 17
cdr3_nt: TGTGCCAGCAGCTTGGGATCTCTAGCGGGTGGAAGCAATGAGCAGTTCTTC
cdr3_aa: CASSLGSLAGGSNEQFF

j_call: TRBJ1-6
d_call: .
clone_size: few
v_call: TRBV13
cdr3_length: 16
cdr3_nt: TGTGCCAGCAGCCCCCGGCGGGACGGAAGCTGGGAACCCCTCCACTTT
cdr3_aa: CASSPRRDGSWEPLHF

j_call: TRBJ2-4
d_call: .
clone_size: .
v_call: TRBV28
cdr3_length: 16
cdr3_nt: TGTGCCAGCAGCCGAGGGTGGGACTCCCAGTTAGACATTCAGTACTTC
cdr3_aa: CASSRGWDSQLDIQYF

j_call: TRBJ2-5
d_call: TRBD1
clone_size: few
v_call: TRBV6-5
cdr3_length: 13
cdr3_nt: TGTGCCAGCAGTGAACAGGGGACGGAGACCCAGTACTTC
cdr3_aa: CASSEQGTETQYF

j_call: TRBJ2-3
d_call: .
clone_size: .
v_call: TRBV7-7
cdr3_length: 14
cdr3_nt: TGTGCTAGCACCCTTGGGGCAGGATTGAATACGCAGTATTTT
cdr3_aa: CASTLGAGLNTQYF

j_call: TRBJ1-2
d_call: .
clone_size: few
v_call: TRBV12-3/TRBV12-4
cdr3_length: 17
cdr3_nt: TGTGCCAGCAGTTTAGAAGCACAGGGCTTCGCTAACTATGGCTACACCTTC
cdr3_aa: CASSLEAQGFANYGYTF

j_call: TRBJ2-1
d_call: TRBD1
clone_size: .
v_call: TRBV29-1
cdr3_length: 15
cdr3_nt: TGCAGCGTTGAAGTTTGGGACAGTTCCTACAATGAGCAGTTCTTC
cdr3_aa: CSVEVWDSSYNEQFF

j_call: TRBJ2-1
d_call: .
clone_size: .
v_call: TRBV7-2
cdr3_length: 14
cdr3_nt: TGTGCCAGCAGCACCTTGGACAGTAGAAATGAGCAGTTCTTC
cdr3_aa: CASSTLDSRNEQFF

j_call: TRBJ2-7
d_call: TRBD1
clone_size: .
v_call: TRBV24-1
cdr3_length: 17
cdr3_nt: TGTGCCACCAGTGACTCGCGTCTTACAGGGGCCCCCTACGAGCAGTACTTC
cdr3_aa: CATSDSRLTGAPYEQYF

j_call: TRBJ2-3
d_call: TRBD1
clone_size: .
v_call: TRBV28
cdr3_length: 14
cdr3_nt: TGTGCCGGGGGACAGACCCATCGTACAGATACGCAGTATTTT
cdr3_aa: CAGGQTHRTDTQYF

j_call: TRBJ1-5
d_call: TRBD1
clone_size: .
v_call: TRBV7-7
cdr3_length: 13
cdr3_nt: TGTGCTAGCAGCCATGGGACAGGACAGCCCCAGCATTTT
cdr3_aa: CASSHGTGQPQHF

j_call: TRBJ2-3
d_call: TRBD1
clone_size: few
v_call: TRBV7-7
cdr3_length: 13
cdr3_nt: TGTGCTAGCAGCCCCGACAGGGGTGATACGCAGTATTTT
cdr3_aa: CASSPDRGDTQYF

j_call: TRBJ1-2
d_call: TRBD1
clone_size: .
v_call: TRBV6-6
cdr3_length: 14
cdr3_nt: TGTGCCAGCTCACGGACAGGGGGTGACTATGGCTACACCTTC
cdr3_aa: CASSRTGGDYGYTF

j_call: TRBJ2-7
d_call: .
clone_size: .
v_call: TRBV12-3/TRBV12-4
cdr3_length: 12
cdr3_nt: TGTGCCAGCAGCGCTGTGGCGTCCGAGCAGTACTTC
cdr3_aa: CASSAVASEQYF

j_call: TRBJ1-2
d_call: .
clone_size: few
v_call: TRBV4-1
cdr3_length: 11
cdr3_nt: TGCGCCAGCAGCCAAGATCTGGGCTACACCTTC
cdr3_aa: CASSQDLGYTF

j_call: TRBJ1-5
d_call: .
clone_size: .
v_call: TRBV28
cdr3_length: 17
cdr3_nt: TGTGCCAGCAGTCCCCCGATAAGGATTCAAAGGCACCAGCCCCAGCATTTT
cdr3_aa: CASSPPIRIQRHQPQHF

j_call: TRBJ2-5
d_call: TRBD2
clone_size: .
v_call: TRBV7-9
cdr3_length: 17
cdr3_nt: TGTGCCAGCAGCTTAGCGCGACTAGCGGATAGCTCCTACGAGCACTACTTC
cdr3_aa: CASSLARLADSSYEHYF

j_call: TRBJ2-7
d_call: TRBD1
clone_size: .
v_call: TRBV4-2
cdr3_length: 13
cdr3_nt: TGTGCCAGCAGAGGGACAGGGGACCACGAGCAGTACTTC
cdr3_aa: CASRGTGDHEQYF

j_call: TRBJ1-4
d_call: TRBD1
clone_size: .
v_call: TRBV7-2
cdr3_length: 15
cdr3_nt: TGTGCCAGCAGCTTAGTAGGACAGGTTAATGAAAAACTGTTTTTT
cdr3_aa: CASSLVGQVNEKLFF

j_call: TRBJ2-3
d_call: .
clone_size: few
v_call: TRBV6-5
cdr3_length: 16
cdr3_nt: TGTGCCAGCACCCGACTCGGGGCGGGAAGGGGAGATACGCAGTATTTT
cdr3_aa: CASTRLGAGRGDTQYF

j_call: TRBJ2-5
d_call: .
clone_size: .
v_call: TRBV6-2/TRBV6-3
cdr3_length: 12
cdr3_nt: TGTGCCAGCAGTCCCCCGAAGGGGACCCAGTACTTC
cdr3_aa: CASSPPKGTQYF

j_call: TRBJ2-5
d_call: .
clone_size: .
v_call: TRBV15
cdr3_length: 14
cdr3_nt: TGTGCCACCCACTCAGGAGGGGTCCGAGAGACCCAGTACTTC
cdr3_aa: CATHSGGVRETQYF

j_call: TRBJ2-5
d_call: .
clone_size: few
v_call: TRBV29-1
cdr3_length: 11
cdr3_nt: TGCAGCGTTGATCGGGCGGAGACCCAGTACTTC
cdr3_aa: CSVDRAETQYF

j_call: TRBJ2-5
d_call: TRBD2
clone_size: few
v_call: TRBV12-3/TRBV12-4
cdr3_length: 16
cdr3_nt: TGTGCCAGCAGTTTAGGGGCTAGCGGGAGTGGTGAGACCCAGTACTTC
cdr3_aa: CASSLGASGSGETQYF

j_call: TRBJ1-2
d_call: .
clone_size: few
v_call: TRBV20-1
cdr3_length: 12
cdr3_nt: TGCAGTGCTCTCTTGGGGGGGTATGGCTACACCTTC
cdr3_aa: CSALLGGYGYTF